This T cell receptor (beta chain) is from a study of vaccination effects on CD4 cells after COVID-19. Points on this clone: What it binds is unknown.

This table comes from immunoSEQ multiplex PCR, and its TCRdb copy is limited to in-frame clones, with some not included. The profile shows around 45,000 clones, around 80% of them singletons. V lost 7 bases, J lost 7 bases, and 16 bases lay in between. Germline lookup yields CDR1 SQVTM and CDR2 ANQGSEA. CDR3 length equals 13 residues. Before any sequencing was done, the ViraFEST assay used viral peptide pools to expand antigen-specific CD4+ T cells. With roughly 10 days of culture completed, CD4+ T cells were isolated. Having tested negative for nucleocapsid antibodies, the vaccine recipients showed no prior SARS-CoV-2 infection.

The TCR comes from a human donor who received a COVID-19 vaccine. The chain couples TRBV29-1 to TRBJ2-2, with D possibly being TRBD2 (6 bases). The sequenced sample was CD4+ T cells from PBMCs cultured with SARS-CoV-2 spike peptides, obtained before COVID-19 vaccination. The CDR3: CSGVLARGGELFF. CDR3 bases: TGCAGCGGCGTTCTAGCGAGGGGCGGGGAGCTGTTTTTT.